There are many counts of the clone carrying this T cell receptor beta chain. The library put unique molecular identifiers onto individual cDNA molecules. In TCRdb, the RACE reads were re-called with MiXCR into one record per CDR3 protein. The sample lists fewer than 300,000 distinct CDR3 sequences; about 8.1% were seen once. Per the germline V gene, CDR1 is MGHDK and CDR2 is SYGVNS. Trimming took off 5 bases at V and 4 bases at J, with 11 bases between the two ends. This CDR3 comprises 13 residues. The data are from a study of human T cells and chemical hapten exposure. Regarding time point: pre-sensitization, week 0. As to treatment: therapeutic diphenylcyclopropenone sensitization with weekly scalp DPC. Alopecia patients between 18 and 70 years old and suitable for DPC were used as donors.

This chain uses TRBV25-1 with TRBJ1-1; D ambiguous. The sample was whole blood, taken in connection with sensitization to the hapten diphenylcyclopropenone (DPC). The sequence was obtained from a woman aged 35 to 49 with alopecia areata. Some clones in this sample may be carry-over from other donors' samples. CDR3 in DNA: TGTGCCAGCAGTATGTCAGCGGGCACTGAAGCTTTCTTT. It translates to CASSMSAGTEAFF.